The rows below give T cell receptor beta chains drawn from one sample of a study of T cells in localized non-small cell lung cancer. Generated by immunoSEQ multiplex PCR, the TCRdb table keeps only in-frame clones and is missing some. The table has 20,000 to 25,000 clones, less than 90% seen once; the top ten hold over 20%. The sequencing used PBMCs, collected before any cancer treatment. The receptor set was obtained from a man aged 40 to 70 with stage II squamous cell lung carcinoma. CDR3s include the opening cysteine and the closing phenylalanine or tryptophan. A D gene is named only where the DNA matches it firmly. Clone size, where shown, is once, few, many, or a class for clones that have expanded.

V gene: TRBV5-4
clone size: -
D gene: TRBD2
J gene: TRBJ2-1
CDR3 DNA: TGTGCCAGCAGCTTGGGACTAGCGGGAGGCCTCTACAATGAGCAGTTCTTC
CDR3 protein: CASSLGLAGGLYNEQFF

V gene: TRBV6-5
clone size: -
D gene: -
J gene: TRBJ2-1
CDR3 DNA: TGTGCCAGCAGTAACCGACCGTTCAATGAGCAGTTCTTC
CDR3 protein: CASSNRPFNEQFF

V gene: TRBV7-9
clone size: -
D gene: TRBD1
J gene: TRBJ2-1
CDR3 DNA: TGTGCCAGCACCGAACAGGGGATGACCTACAATGAGCAGTTCTTC
CDR3 protein: CASTEQGMTYNEQFF

V gene: TRBV7-9
clone size: -
D gene: -
J gene: TRBJ2-5
CDR3 DNA: TGTGCCAGCTCCTGGGGAGTACAAGAGACCCAGTACTTC
CDR3 protein: CASSWGVQETQYF

V gene: TRBV7-2
clone size: -
D gene: TRBD2
J gene: TRBJ2-7
CDR3 DNA: TGTGCCAGCAGCCCCGACTCCGGGTTAGCGGGGGCCTACGAGCAGTACTTC
CDR3 protein: CASSPDSGLAGAYEQYF

V gene: TRBV27
clone size: -
D gene: -
J gene: TRBJ1-2
CDR3 DNA: TGTGCCAGCAGTTTATCCAGCCTGGATGGCTACACCTTC
CDR3 protein: CASSLSSLDGYTF

V gene: TRBV11-2
clone size: -
D gene: -
J gene: TRBJ2-5
CDR3 DNA: TGTGCCAGCAGCTTAGACGGGGGGCCTCAGGAGACCCAGTACTTC
CDR3 protein: CASSLDGGPQETQYF

V gene: TRBV28
clone size: few
D gene: TRBD1
J gene: TRBJ1-2
CDR3 DNA: TGTGCCAGCAGAACAGGGGGCGCGAGGGGCTACACCTTC
CDR3 protein: CASRTGGARGYTF

V gene: TRBV19
clone size: -
D gene: TRBD2
J gene: TRBJ2-7
CDR3 DNA: TGTGCCAGTAGTATCGGACTAGCGGTTTACGAGCAGTACTTC
CDR3 protein: CASSIGLAVYEQYF

V gene: TRBV29-1
clone size: -
D gene: TRBD1
J gene: TRBJ1-2
CDR3 DNA: TGCAGCGTGGGACAGGGACAGAACTATGGCTACACCTTC
CDR3 protein: CSVGQGQNYGYTF

V gene: TRBV11-2
clone size: -
D gene: -
J gene: TRBJ2-2
CDR3 DNA: TGTGCCAGCAGCTTAGTTTTGTGGGGGTTGGCCGGGGAGCTGTTTTTT
CDR3 protein: CASSLVLWGLAGELFF

V gene: TRBV5-5
clone size: -
D gene: -
J gene: TRBJ2-2
CDR3 DNA: TGTGCCAGCAGCTTTAACAGGGATCTCGTCGCCGGGGAGCTGTTTTTT
CDR3 protein: CASSFNRDLVAGELFF

V gene: TRBV7-3
clone size: -
D gene: -
J gene: TRBJ2-2
CDR3 DNA: TGTGCCAGCAGCAAGACTAACCAGAACACCGGGGAGCTGTTTTTT
CDR3 protein: CASSKTNQNTGELFF

V gene: TRBV18
clone size: -
D gene: -
J gene: TRBJ1-2
CDR3 DNA: TGTGCCAGCTCACGGACAGAACGTGGCTATGGCTACACCTTC
CDR3 protein: CASSRTERGYGYTF

V gene: TRBV19
clone size: -
D gene: TRBD1
J gene: TRBJ2-7
CDR3 DNA: TGTGCCAGTAGCGACAGGGCCTCCTACGAGCAGTACTTC
CDR3 protein: CASSDRASYEQYF

V gene: TRBV30
clone size: -
D gene: -
J gene: TRBJ2-2
CDR3 DNA: TGTGCCTCCCGGAGGGCTTACACCGGGGAGCTGTTTTTT
CDR3 protein: CASRRAYTGELFF

V gene: TRBV5-6
clone size: -
D gene: TRBD1
J gene: TRBJ2-7
CDR3 DNA: TGTGCCAGCAGCCCTACGGGACAGGGGTGGTACGAGCAGTACTTC
CDR3 protein: CASSPTGQGWYEQYF

V gene: TRBV28
clone size: -
D gene: -
J gene: TRBJ1-5
CDR3 DNA: TGTGCCAGCAGCGGGGGAGATACGTCCTTCTATAGCAATCAGCCCCAGCATTTT
CDR3 protein: CASSGGDTSFYSNQPQHF

V gene: TRBV7-2
clone size: -
D gene: -
J gene: TRBJ1-1
CDR3 DNA: TGTGCCAGCAGCTCCGCAGGGATTGTGAACACTGAAGCTTTCTTT
CDR3 protein: CASSSAGIVNTEAFF

V gene: TRBV19
clone size: -
D gene: TRBD1
J gene: TRBJ2-1
CDR3 DNA: TGTGCCACTCAGGGGGATCGCAATGAGCAGTTCTTC
CDR3 protein: CATQGDRNEQFF

V gene: TRBV2
clone size: -
D gene: -
J gene: TRBJ1-2
CDR3 DNA: TGTGCCAGCAGCGGGGAGGGGTGGGATTATGGCTACACCTTC
CDR3 protein: CASSGEGWDYGYTF

V gene: TRBV27
clone size: -
D gene: -
J gene: TRBJ2-1
CDR3 DNA: TGTGCCAGCAGTTTTCTTCTACGGGACAATGAGCAGTTCTTC
CDR3 protein: CASSFLLRDNEQFF

V gene: TRBV5-4
clone size: -
D gene: -
J gene: TRBJ2-7
CDR3 DNA: TGTGCCAGCAGCTTGGGGAACAGTCTAATCTACGAGCAGTACTTC
CDR3 protein: CASSLGNSLIYEQYF

V gene: TRBV6-6
clone size: -
D gene: TRBD2
J gene: TRBJ2-3
CDR3 DNA: TGTGCCGGCAGGGAGGGTGGTACAGATACGCAGTATTTT
CDR3 protein: CAGREGGTDTQYF

V gene: TRBV27
clone size: -
D gene: TRBD2
J gene: TRBJ2-1
CDR3 DNA: TGTGCCAGCAGTCCAACCGGGACTAGCGGGACCTATGAGCAGTTCTTC
CDR3 protein: CASSPTGTSGTYEQFF

V gene: TRBV5-4
clone size: -
D gene: -
J gene: TRBJ1-5
CDR3 DNA: TGTGCCAGCAGCTCTGGCGGACAGTTCGATCAGCCCCAGCATTTT
CDR3 protein: CASSSGGQFDQPQHF

V gene: TRBV9
clone size: -
D gene: -
J gene: TRBJ1-4
CDR3 DNA: TGTGCCAGCAGCGTAGCTGCTGGTACCTTTGGGGTGAATGAAAAACTGTTTTTT
CDR3 protein: CASSVAAGTFGVNEKLFF

V gene: TRBV6-1
clone size: -
D gene: TRBD1
J gene: TRBJ2-7
CDR3 DNA: TGTGCCAGCAGTGAACGTAGACAGGGAGTCCCCATCTTC
CDR3 protein: CASSERRQGVPIF

V gene: TRBV18
clone size: -
D gene: -
J gene: TRBJ2-7
CDR3 DNA: TGTGCCAGCTCTTGGGGGGAGAACGAGCAGTACTTC
CDR3 protein: CASSWGENEQYF